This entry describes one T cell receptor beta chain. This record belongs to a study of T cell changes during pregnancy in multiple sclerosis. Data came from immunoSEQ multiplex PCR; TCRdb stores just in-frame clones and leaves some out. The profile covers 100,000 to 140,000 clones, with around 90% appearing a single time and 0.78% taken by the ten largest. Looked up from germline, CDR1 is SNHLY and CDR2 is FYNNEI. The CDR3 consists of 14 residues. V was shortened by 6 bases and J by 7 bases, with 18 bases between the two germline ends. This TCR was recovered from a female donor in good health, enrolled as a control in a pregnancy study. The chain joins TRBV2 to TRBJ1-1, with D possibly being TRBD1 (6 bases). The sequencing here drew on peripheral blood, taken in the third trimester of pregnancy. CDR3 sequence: CASRVAGARGEAFF. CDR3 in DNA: TGTGCCAGCAGAGTCGCGGGGGCACGGGGTGAAGCTTTCTTT.